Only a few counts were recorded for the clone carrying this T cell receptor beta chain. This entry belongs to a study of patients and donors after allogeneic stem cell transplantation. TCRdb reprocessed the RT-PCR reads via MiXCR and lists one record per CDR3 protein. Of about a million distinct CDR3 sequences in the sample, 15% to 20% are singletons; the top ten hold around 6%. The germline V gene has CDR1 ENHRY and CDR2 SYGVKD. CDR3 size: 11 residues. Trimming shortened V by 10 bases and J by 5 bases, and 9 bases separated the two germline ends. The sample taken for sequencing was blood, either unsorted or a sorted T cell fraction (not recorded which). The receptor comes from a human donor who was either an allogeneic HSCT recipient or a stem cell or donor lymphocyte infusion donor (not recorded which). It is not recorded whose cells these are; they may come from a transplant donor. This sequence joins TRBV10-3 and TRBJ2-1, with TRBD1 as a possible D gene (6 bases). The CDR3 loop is CANGQNNEQFF. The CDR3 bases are TGTGCCAACGGACAGAACAATGAGCAGTTCTTC.